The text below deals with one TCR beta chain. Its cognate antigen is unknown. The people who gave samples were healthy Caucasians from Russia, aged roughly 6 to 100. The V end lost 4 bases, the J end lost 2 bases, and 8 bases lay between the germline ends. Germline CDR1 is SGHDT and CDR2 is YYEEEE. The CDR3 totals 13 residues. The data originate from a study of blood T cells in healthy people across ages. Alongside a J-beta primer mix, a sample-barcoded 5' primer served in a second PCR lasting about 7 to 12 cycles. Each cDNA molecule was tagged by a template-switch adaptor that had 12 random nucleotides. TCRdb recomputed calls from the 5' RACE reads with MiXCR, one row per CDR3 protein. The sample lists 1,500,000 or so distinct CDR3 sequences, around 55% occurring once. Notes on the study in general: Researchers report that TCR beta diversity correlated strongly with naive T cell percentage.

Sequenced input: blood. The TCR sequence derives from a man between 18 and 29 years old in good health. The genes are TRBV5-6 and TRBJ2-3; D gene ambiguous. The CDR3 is CASSVPVTDTQYF. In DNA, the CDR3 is TGTGCCAGCAGCGTCCCGGTCACAGATACGCAGTATTTT.